One sample yielded the 11 T cell receptor beta chains listed below, sequenced in a study of blood T cell repertoires in COVID-19 (TCRdb year 2020). Receptor amplification or capture employed the immunoSEQ multiplex PCR assay. The immuneACCESS repertoire file appears here via TCRdb, limited to in-frame rearrangements. These files lack a portion of the clones; in checked studies, under half of the deficit traces to unresolved V genes, and the cause of the others is not known. The sample profile shows roughly 300,000 clones; more than 75% of them were found once. 5.3% of the sample lies in the top ten. The specimen was PBMCs or T cells enriched from blood (not recorded which). Every receptor here comes from a woman in her 30s who had recovered from COVID-19.

V is TRBV4-3 and J is TRBJ1-2; no reliable D call. The CDR3 covers 13 residues. CDR1 LGHNA and CDR2 YSLEER come from the germline V gene. Trimming pared 5 bases from V and 2 bases from J, leaving 9 bases between. CDR3 coding DNA: TGCGCCAGCAGCTCGGCCGGGAACTATGGCTACACCTTC. The encoded protein is CASSSAGNYGYTF.

A single count supports this clone. This rearrangement joins TRBV5-1 to TRBJ1-1; D perhaps matches TRBD1 (6 bases). Germline V gene lookup returns CDR1 SGHRS and CDR2 YFSETQ. There are 15 residues in the CDR3. V was trimmed by 1 base and J by 0 bases, leaving 10 bases between them. The CDR3 region is CASSLSQGMNTEAFF. In nucleotides, the CDR3 is TGCGCCAGCAGCTTGTCGCAGGGGATGAACACTGAAGCTTTCTTT.

This chain joins TRBV3-1 (or the pseudogene TRBV3-2) and TRBJ1-6, with no clear D. Trimming took 4 bases from V and 3 from J, leaving 13 bases between them. This CDR3 has 16 amino acids. CDR1 is LGHDT, CDR2 YNNKEL, per germline (reference sequence). CDR3: CASSPIATDYNSPLHF. CDR3 nucleotides: TGTGCCAGCAGCCCGATCGCTACAGACTATAATTCACCCCTCCACTTT.

V is TRBV19 and J is TRBJ1-6, with D maybe TRBD1 (5 bases). CDR3 size: 15 residues. CDR1 and CDR2 (germline): LNHDA, SQIVND (reference sequence). Trimming removed 1 base from V and 4 bases from J, with 8 bases in between. CDR3 nucleotide sequence: TGTGCCAGTAGTATAGGAAGGACATATAATTCACCCCTCCACTTT. Its translation is CASSIGRTYNSPLHF.

The J gene is TRBJ1-2, the V gene TRBV6-5; D possibly corresponds to TRBD1 (5 bases). Germline CDR1 and CDR2: MNHEY and SVGAGI. This CDR3 comprises 14 residues. Trimming shortened V by 2 bases and J by 4 bases, and 11 bases separated the two germline ends. The CDR3 spells CASSYGLDSYGYTF. The CDR3 nucleotides are TGTGCCAGCAGTTACGGTTTAGACAGCTATGGCTACACCTTC.

The genes are TRBV29-1 and TRBJ2-2; 9 nucleotides agree with TRBD2. The junction had 1 base not matched to a gene; V was cut back by 5 bases and J by 3 bases. Germline CDR1 SQVTM, CDR2 ANQGSEA. CDR3 length: 13 amino acids. This chain's CDR3 is CSVSSGDTGELFF. CDR3 DNA sequence: TGCAGCGTTTCTAGCGGGGACACCGGGGAGCTGTTTTTT.

This clone has just one count. The rearrangement uses TRBV12-3 or TRBV12-4 and TRBJ2-1, with a possible D match to TRBD2 (5 bases). The CDR3 contains 12 residues. Trimming shortened V by 5 bases and J by 5 bases, and 7 bases separated the two germline ends. Written as DNA, the CDR3 is TGTGCCAGCAGTCTGACTAACAATGAGCAGTTCTTC. Encoded protein: CASSLTNNEQFF.

This clone was seen a single time. The V gene is TRBV4-1, the J gene TRBJ2-1; TRBD2 might be the D (7 bases). Looked up from germline, CDR1 is MGHRA and CDR2 is YSYEKL. This CDR3 has 14 residues. The V end lost 0 bases, the J end lost 6 bases, and 9 bases lay between the germline ends. The CDR3 DNA reads TGCGCCAGCAGCCAAGAGAGGGGGGGCAATGAGCAGTTCTTC. Translation gives CASSQERGGNEQFF.

The V gene is TRBV5-1, the J gene TRBJ1-1; possible D gene TRBD1, 6 bases. The CDR3 runs to 15 residues. With 3 bases removed from V and 5 bases from J, the gap between germline ends came to 17 bases. The V gene's germline CDR1 is SGHRS and CDR2 YFSETQ. The CDR3 spells CASSSGGGGVTEAFF. CDR3 nucleotide sequence: TGCGCCAGCAGCTCCGGAGGGGGAGGGGTGACTGAAGCTTTCTTT.

The V and J genes are TRBV7-2 and TRBJ2-1, with 9 bases lining up with TRBD2. Germline V CDR1 and CDR2: SGHTA, FQGNSA. The CDR3 runs 15 residues. V shed 2 bases, J shed 7 bases, and the junction held 6 bases outside the gene matches. In nucleotides, the CDR3 is TGTGCCAGCAGCTTAACCAGCGGGGGGTTTAATGAGCAGTTCTTC. It is translated as CASSLTSGGFNEQFF.

This chain joins TRBV9 and TRBJ1-6; D not resolved. The germline V and J ends were trimmed by 0 bases and 10 bases, with 11 bases remaining between them. CDR3 length: 14 residues. Germline CDR1 and CDR2: SGDLS and YYNGEE. The DNA of the CDR3 is TGTGCCAGCAGCGTAGGAGGCGTCAACTCACCCCTCCACTTT. The encoded protein is CASSVGGVNSPLHF.